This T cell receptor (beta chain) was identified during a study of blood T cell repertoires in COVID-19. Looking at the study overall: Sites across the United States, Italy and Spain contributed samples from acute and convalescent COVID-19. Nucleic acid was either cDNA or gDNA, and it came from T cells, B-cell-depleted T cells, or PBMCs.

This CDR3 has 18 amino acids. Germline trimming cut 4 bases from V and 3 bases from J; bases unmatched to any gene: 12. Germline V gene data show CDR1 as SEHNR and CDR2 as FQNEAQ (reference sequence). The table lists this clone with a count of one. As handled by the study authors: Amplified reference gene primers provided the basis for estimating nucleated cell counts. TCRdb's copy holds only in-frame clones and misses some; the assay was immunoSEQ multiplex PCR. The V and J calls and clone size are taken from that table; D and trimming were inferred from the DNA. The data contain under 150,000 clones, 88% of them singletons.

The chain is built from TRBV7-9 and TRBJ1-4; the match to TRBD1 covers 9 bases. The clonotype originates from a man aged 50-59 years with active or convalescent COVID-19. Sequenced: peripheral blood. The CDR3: CASSSPGTGGLANEKLFF. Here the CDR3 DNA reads TGTGCCAGCAGCTCCCCGGGAACAGGGGGCCTGGCTAATGAAAAACTGTTTTTT.